This T cell receptor (beta chain) was profiled in a study of T cells in Graves' hyperthyroidism and ophthalmopathy. This clonotype was counted many times. Trimming cost V 10 bases and J 0 bases, with 21 bases left between them. There are 16 residues in the CDR3. The germline gives CDR1 WSHSY, CDR2 SAAADI. Template material for amplifying TCR beta CDR3 regions consisted of RNA transcripts. A first-round RT-PCR of the TCR CDR3 used the HTBI primer set. TCRdb fed the multiplex PCR reads into MiXCR, producing one record per CDR3 protein. The sample has 280,000 or so distinct CDR3 sequences; less than 30% are singletons.

The genes are TRBV10-2 and TRBJ1-1; D gene uncertain. This sequence originates from a man aged 35 to 55 with Graves' hyperthyroidism that later progressed to Graves' ophthalmopathy. The source material was blood. CDR3 in DNA: TGCGCCACCCAAAATGGACGGATATACATGAACACTGAAGCTTTCTTT. This sequence encodes CATQNGRIYMNTEAFF.